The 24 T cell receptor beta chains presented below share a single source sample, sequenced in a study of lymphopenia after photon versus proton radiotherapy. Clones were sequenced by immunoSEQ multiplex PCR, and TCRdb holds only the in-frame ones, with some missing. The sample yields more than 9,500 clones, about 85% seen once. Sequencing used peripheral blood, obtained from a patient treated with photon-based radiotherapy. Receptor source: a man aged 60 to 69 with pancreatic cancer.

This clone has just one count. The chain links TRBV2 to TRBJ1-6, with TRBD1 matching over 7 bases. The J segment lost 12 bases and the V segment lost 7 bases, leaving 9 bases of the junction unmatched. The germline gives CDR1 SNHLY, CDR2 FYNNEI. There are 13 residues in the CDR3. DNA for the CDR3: TGTGCCAGCACCCCAAGACAGGGTGGACCCCTCCACTTT. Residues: CASTPRQGGPLHF.

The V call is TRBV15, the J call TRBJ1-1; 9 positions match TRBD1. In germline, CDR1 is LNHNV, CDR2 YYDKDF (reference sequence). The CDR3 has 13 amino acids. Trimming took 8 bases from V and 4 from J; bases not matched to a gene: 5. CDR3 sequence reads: CATQQGAGTEAFF. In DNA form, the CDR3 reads TGTGCCACCCAACAGGGGGCCGGCACTGAAGCTTTCTTT. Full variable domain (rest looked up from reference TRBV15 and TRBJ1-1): DAMVIQNPRYQVTQFGKPVTLSCSQTLNHNVMYWYQQKSSQAPKLLFHYYDKDFNNEADTPDNFQSRRPNTSFCFLDIRSPGLGDTAMYLCATQQGAGTEAFFGQGTRLTVV.

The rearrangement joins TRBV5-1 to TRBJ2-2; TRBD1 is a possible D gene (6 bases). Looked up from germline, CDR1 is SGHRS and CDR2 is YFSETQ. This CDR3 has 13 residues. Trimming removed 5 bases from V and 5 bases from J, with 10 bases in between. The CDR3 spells CASRPTGTGELFF. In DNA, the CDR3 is TGCGCCAGCAGACCCACAGGGACCGGGGAGCTGTTTTTT.

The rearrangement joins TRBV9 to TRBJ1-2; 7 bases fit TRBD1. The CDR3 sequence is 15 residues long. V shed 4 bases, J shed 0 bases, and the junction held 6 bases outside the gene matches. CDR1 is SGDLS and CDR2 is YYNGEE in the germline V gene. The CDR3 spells CASSPRTGANYGYTF. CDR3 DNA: TGTGCCAGCAGCCCCCGGACAGGAGCTAACTATGGCTACACCTTC.

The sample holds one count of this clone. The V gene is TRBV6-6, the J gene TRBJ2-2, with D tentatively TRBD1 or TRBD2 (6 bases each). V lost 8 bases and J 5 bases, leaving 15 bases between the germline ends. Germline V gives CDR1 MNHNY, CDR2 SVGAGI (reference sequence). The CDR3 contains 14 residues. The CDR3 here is CASLTGGRTGELFF. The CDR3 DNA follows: TGTGCCAGCCTTACCGGGGGCCGAACCGGGGAGCTGTTTTTT.

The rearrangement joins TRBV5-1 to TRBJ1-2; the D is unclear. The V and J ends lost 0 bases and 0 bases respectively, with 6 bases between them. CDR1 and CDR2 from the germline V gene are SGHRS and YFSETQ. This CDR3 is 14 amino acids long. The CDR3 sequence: CASSLESPNYGYTF. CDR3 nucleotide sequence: TGCGCCAGCAGCTTGGAATCTCCTAACTATGGCTACACCTTC.

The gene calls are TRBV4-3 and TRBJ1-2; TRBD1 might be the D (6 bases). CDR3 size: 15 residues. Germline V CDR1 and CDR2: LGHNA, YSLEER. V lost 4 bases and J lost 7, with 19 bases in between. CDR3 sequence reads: CASSLQGGGYGGYTF. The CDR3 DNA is TGCGCCAGCAGCCTACAGGGCGGTGGATATGGTGGCTACACCTTC.

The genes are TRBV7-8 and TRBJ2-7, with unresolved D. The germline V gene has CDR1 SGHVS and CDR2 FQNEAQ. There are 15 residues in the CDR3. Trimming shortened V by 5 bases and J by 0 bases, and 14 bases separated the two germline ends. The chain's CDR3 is CASSSRRFSSYEQYF. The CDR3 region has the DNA TGTGCCAGCAGCAGCCGCAGGTTTAGCTCCTACGAGCAGTACTTC.

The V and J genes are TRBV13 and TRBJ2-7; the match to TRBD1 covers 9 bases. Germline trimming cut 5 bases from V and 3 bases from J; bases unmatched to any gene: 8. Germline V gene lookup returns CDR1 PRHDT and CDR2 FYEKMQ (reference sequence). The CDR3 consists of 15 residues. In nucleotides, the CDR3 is TGTGCCAGCAGCCGCGTAGGACAGGGGTACTACGAGCAGTACTTC. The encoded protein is CASSRVGQGYYEQYF. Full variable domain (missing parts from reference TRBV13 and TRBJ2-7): AAGVIQSPRHLIKEKRETATLKCYPIPRHDTVYWYQQGPGQDPQFLISFYEKMQSDKGSIPDRFSAQQFSDYHSELNMSSLELGDSALYFCASSRVGQGYYEQYFGPGTRLTVT.

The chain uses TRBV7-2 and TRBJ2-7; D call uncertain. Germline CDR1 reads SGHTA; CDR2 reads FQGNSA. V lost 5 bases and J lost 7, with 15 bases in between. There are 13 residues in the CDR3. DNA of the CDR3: TGTGCCAGCAGCCTCCAGGATTCGCGGGAGCAGTACTTC. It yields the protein CASSLQDSREQYF.

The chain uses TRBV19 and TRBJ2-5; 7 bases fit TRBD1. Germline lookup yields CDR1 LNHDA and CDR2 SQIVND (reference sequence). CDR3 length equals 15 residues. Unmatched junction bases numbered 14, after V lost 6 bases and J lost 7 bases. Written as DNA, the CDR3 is TGTGCCAGTAGCACAGGGACAGCCCCTGATGTGACCCAGTACTTC. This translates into CASSTGTAPDVTQYF.

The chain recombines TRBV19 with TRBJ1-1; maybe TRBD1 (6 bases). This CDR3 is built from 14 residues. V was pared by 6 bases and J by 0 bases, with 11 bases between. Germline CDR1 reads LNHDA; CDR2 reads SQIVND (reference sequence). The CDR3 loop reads CASRPGDLNTEAFF. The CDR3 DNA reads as TGTGCCAGTAGACCAGGGGATCTGAACACTGAAGCTTTCTTT.

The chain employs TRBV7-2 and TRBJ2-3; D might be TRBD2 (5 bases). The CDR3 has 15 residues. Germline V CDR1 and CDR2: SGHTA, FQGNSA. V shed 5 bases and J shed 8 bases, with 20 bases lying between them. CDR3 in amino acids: CASSTRLTRRSTQYF. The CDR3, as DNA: TGTGCCAGCAGCACTCGACTAACCCGGCGTAGTACGCAGTATTTT.

The CDR3 here is CASSPPNYEQFF. CDR3 sequence (DNA): TGTGCCAGCTCACCCCCGAATTATGAGCAGTTCTTC. The gene calls are TRBV18 and TRBJ2-1; D is ambiguous. Germline CDR1 KGHSH, CDR2 LQKENI. The CDR3 is 12 residues long. V was pared by 3 bases and J by 8 bases, with 8 bases between.

In DNA form, the CDR3 reads TGTGCCAGCTCACCGCTAGCGGGGGCCTACAATGAGCAGTTCTTC. Its translation is CASSPLAGAYNEQFF. V usage is TRBV18 and J usage is TRBJ2-1, with 10 bases fitting TRBD2. This CDR3 comprises 15 residues. Germline lookup yields CDR1 KGHSH and CDR2 LQKENI. V shed 3 bases, J shed 2 bases, and the junction held 1 base outside the gene matches.

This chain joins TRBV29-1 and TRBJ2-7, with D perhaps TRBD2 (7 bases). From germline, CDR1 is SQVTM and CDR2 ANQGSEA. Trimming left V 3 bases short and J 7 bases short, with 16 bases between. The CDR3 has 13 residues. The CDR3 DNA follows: TGCAGCGTTGAGGCAGGTAGGGGGGGAGAGCAGTACTTC. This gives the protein CSVEAGRGGEQYF.

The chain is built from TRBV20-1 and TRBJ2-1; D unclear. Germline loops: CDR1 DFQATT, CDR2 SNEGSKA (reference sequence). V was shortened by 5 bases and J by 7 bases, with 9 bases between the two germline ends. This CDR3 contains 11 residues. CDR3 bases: TGCAGTGCTCAAATCCTGAATGAGCAGTTCTTC. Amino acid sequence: CSAQILNEQFF.

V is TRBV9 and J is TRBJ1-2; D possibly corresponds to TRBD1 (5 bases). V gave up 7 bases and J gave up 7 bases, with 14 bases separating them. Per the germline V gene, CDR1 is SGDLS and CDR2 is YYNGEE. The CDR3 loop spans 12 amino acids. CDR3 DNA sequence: TGTGCCAGCTGGGGACCACGTCGTGGCTACACCTTC. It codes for CASWGPRRGYTF.

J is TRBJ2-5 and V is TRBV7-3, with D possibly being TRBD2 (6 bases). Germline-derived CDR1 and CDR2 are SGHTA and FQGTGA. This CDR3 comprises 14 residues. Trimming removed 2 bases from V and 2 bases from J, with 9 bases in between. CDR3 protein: CASSLGGNQETQYF. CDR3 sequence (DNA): TGTGCCAGCAGCTTAGGAGGGAATCAAGAGACCCAGTACTTC.

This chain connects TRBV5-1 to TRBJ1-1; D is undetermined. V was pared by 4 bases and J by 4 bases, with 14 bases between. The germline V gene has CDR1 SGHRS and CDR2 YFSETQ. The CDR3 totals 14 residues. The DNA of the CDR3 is TGCGCCAGCAGCCCCCCGGGAGGCAGCACTGAAGCTTTCTTT. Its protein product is CASSPPGGSTEAFF.

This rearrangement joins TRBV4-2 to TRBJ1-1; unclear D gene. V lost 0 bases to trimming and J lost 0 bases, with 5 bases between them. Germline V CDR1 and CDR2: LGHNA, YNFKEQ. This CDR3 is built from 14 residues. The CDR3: CASSQDSMNTEAFF. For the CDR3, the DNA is TGTGCCAGCAGCCAAGACAGTATGAACACTGAAGCTTTCTTT.

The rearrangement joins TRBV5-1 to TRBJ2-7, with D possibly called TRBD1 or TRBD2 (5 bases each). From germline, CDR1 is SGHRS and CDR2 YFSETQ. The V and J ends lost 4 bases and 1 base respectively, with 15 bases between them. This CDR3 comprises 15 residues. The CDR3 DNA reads TGCGCCAGCAGCCTTACCGGGACGGATTCCTACGAGCAGTACTTC. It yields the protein CASSLTGTDSYEQYF.

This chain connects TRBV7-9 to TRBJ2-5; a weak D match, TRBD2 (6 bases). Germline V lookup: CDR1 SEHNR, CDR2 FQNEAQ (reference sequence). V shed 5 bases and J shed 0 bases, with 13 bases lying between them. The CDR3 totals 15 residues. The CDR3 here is CASSPQTRHQETQYF. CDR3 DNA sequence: TGTGCCAGCAGCCCCCAGACTAGACACCAAGAGACCCAGTACTTC.

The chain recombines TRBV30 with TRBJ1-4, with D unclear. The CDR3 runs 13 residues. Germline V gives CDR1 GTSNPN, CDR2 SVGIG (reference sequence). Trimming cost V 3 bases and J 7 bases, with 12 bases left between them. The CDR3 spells CAWRRTTSEKLFF. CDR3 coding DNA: TGTGCCTGGAGAAGAACGACCTCTGAAAAACTGTTTTTT.